The 21 T cell receptor beta chains below come from one sample, sequenced in a study of T-cell reconstitution after alpha-beta-depleted transplantation in children (dated by TCRdb to about 2016). The library was made by PCR. The sequencing machine was an Illumina HiSeq 2500. To normalize quantification of the TCRbeta repertoire, the TCR libraries were built with molecular barcoding that relied on unique molecular identifiers. Starting from the raw public reads, TCRdb applied fastp trimming at Q25, assembled clones with MiXCR and retained in-frame beta chains. Identical CDR3 proteins give one entry, which carries the most common genes and DNA. Within this sample are about 500,000 distinct CDR3 sequences, with approximately 32% of them counted one time only. The top ten clones comprise 2% to 3% of the sample. Sequencing used PBMCs from the stem cell graft donor, obtained from the stem cell graft. Every receptor here comes from a human donor who donated a stem cell graft to a child with aplastic anemia.

The V and J genes are TRBV29-1 and TRBJ2-3; D possibly corresponds to TRBD2 (5 bases). The CDR3 is 14 residues long. Germline CDR1 and CDR2: SQVTM and ANQGSEA. V lost 3 bases to trimming and J lost 0 bases, with 10 bases between them. This CDR3 reads CSVDSGSSTDTQYF. The CDR3 coding sequence is TGCAGCGTTGATTCGGGGTCTAGCACAGATACGCAGTATTTT.

The chain is built from TRBV7-8 and TRBJ2-1; D remains unclear. Germline V gives CDR1 SGHVS, CDR2 FQNEAQ. Trimming took off 7 bases at V and 7 bases at J, with 8 bases between the two ends. This CDR3 region has 11 residues. Here the CDR3 reads CASTIGNEQFF. In DNA form, the CDR3 reads TGTGCCAGCACAATAGGTAATGAGCAGTTCTTC. Filled out from reference TRBV7-8 and TRBJ2-1, the complete variable domain reads GAGVSQSPRYKVAKRGQDVALRCDPISGHVSLFWYQQALGQGPEFLTYFQNEAQLDKSGLPSDRFFAERPEGSVSTLKIQRTQQEDSAVYLCASTIGNEQFFGPGTRLTVL.

The chain couples TRBV10-3 to TRBJ2-2; D is unclear. The ends were cut back, 0 bases at V and 4 bases at J, with 9 bases in the middle. The CDR3 is 15 amino acids. From germline, CDR1 is ENHRY and CDR2 SYGVKD. CDR3 protein: CAISESLGFTGELFF. The CDR3 DNA reads as TGTGCCATCAGTGAGTCGTTGGGCTTCACCGGGGAGCTGTTTTTT.

The chain is built from TRBV12-3 or TRBV12-4 and TRBJ1-4; a possible D gene is TRBD1 (5 bases). Trimming took off 5 bases at V and 2 bases at J, with 18 bases between the two ends. The CDR3 runs to 17 residues. The CDR3 spells CASSRPGPPGTNEKLFF. CDR3 nucleotide sequence: TGTGCCAGCAGTCGACCAGGGCCCCCGGGGACTAATGAAAAACTGTTTTTT.

This clonotype was seen a handful of times. V is TRBV10-3 and J is TRBJ1-1, with a possible D match to TRBD1 (5 bases). In germline, CDR1 is ENHRY, CDR2 SYGVKD. The CDR3 loop spans 16 amino acids. Between the trimmed V and J ends, which lost 5 bases and 4 bases, there was a span of 20 bases. CDR3 protein: CAISRAGQAPGTEAFF. The CDR3 nucleotides read TGTGCCATCAGTCGAGCGGGGCAGGCCCCGGGCACTGAAGCTTTCTTT.

This clonotype occurred a few times. This chain connects TRBV20-1 to TRBJ2-5; D unresolved. The V and J ends lost 1 base and 7 bases respectively, with 10 bases between them. Germline CDR1 reads DFQATT; CDR2 reads SNEGSKA (reference sequence). This CDR3 is built from 12 residues. In nucleotides, the CDR3 is TGCAGTGCTAGAGTACCCCCTGGGACCCAGTACTTC. Translated: CSARVPPGTQYF.

The DNA for the CDR3 is TGTGCCAGCAGTGGACTTACAGGGGGCGCAAACAATGAGCAGTTCTTC. Its protein product is CASSGLTGGANNEQFF. The J gene is TRBJ2-1, the V gene TRBV25-1; 9 nucleotides agree with TRBD1. V lost 4 bases to trimming and J lost 5 bases; unmatched junction nucleotides: 9. CDR1 MGHDK and CDR2 SYGVNS come from the germline V gene. This CDR3 region has 16 residues.

This rearrangement joins TRBV19 to TRBJ2-1; 10 bases map to TRBD1. CDR3 length: 15 amino acids. V dropped 3 bases and J dropped 7; count of bases not matched to a gene: 6. Germline V CDR1 and CDR2: LNHDA, SQIVND (reference sequence). This CDR3 reads CASSMTGGRRNEQFF. The DNA of the CDR3 is TGTGCCAGTAGTATGACAGGGGGCCGGAGGAATGAGCAGTTCTTC.

V is TRBV20-1 and J is TRBJ2-2; TRBD2 is a possible D gene (6 bases). CDR1 and CDR2 (germline): DFQATT, SNEGSKA (reference sequence). V lost 5 bases and J 2 bases, leaving 15 bases between the germline ends. The CDR3 loop spans 15 amino acids. The CDR3 coding sequence is TGCAGTGCTGTTTTATGGGGGGTTAACACCGGGGAGCTGTTTTTT. This encodes CSAVLWGVNTGELFF.

This chain connects TRBV29-1 to TRBJ2-2; TRBD1 might be the D (6 bases). Trimming left V 3 bases short and J 4 bases short, with 12 bases between. This CDR3 has 14 residues. The V gene's germline CDR1 is SQVTM and CDR2 ANQGSEA. The CDR3 sequence is CSVEGIGGTGELFF. The CDR3 nucleotides are TGCAGCGTTGAGGGTATAGGGGGCACCGGGGAGCTGTTTTTT.

V and J are TRBV30 and TRBJ2-1, with 7 bases that match TRBD2. This CDR3 contains 16 residues. Trimming at V came to 1 base and at J to 0 bases, leaving 6 bases not matched to a gene. CDR1 is GTSNPN, CDR2 SVGIG, per germline (reference sequence). The CDR3, as DNA: TGTGCCTGGAGTGGTCTAGCGGCGAGCTCCTACAATGAGCAGTTCTTC. It specifies CAWSGLAASSYNEQFF.

The chain is built from TRBV5-1 and TRBJ2-7; 10 positions match TRBD2. CDR3 length equals 17 residues. Germline lookup yields CDR1 SGHRS and CDR2 YFSETQ. The trim removed 0 bases at V and 2 bases at J, leaving 8 bases unmatched. This CDR3 reads CASSLAERTSGTYEQYF. The CDR3 DNA sequence: TGCGCCAGCAGCTTGGCCGAAAGGACTAGCGGAACCTACGAGCAGTACTTC.

The rearrangement links TRBV20-1 to TRBJ1-2; possible D gene TRBD1, 5 bases. With 3 bases removed from V and 4 bases from J, the gap between germline ends came to 12 bases. Germline V gene data show CDR1 as DFQATT and CDR2 as SNEGSKA (reference sequence). This CDR3 spans 13 amino acids. Here the CDR3 DNA reads TGCAGTGCTAGGGACACGGGTGTCTATGGCTACACCTTC. Its translation: CSARDTGVYGYTF.

A few counts support this clonotype. The chain recombines TRBV6-2 or TRBV6-3 with TRBJ1-5; TRBD1 might be the D (6 bases). The CDR3 is made up of 16 amino acids. Per germline, CDR1 MNHEY and CDR2 SVGEGT. Deletions cut 0 bases from V and 2 bases from J, with 11 bases between. The CDR3 spells CASSYSRGAGNQPQHF. The CDR3 DNA sequence: TGTGCCAGCAGTTACTCGAGGGGGGCTGGCAATCAGCCCCAGCATTTT.

This rearrangement joins TRBV7-3 to TRBJ2-1, with 7 bases identical to TRBD2. The CDR3 runs 14 residues. With 6 bases clipped from V and 8 bases from J, the junction kept 10 bases outside the gene matches. CDR1 SGHTA and CDR2 FQGTGA come from the germline V gene. The CDR3 here is CASSSSGFSDEQFF. CDR3 in DNA: TGTGCCAGCAGTAGTAGCGGGTTCTCGGATGAGCAGTTCTTC.

This chain links TRBV18 with TRBJ1-1, with D possibly matching TRBD1 (6 bases). V was cut by 3 bases and J by 4 bases, with 21 bases left in between. This CDR3 contains 17 residues. CDR1 KGHSH and CDR2 LQKENI come from the germline V gene. CDR3 coding DNA: TGTGCCAGCTCACCTACGACCGGGACATACACCGTCACTGAAGCTTTCTTT. Translated: CASSPTTGTYTVTEAFF.

The chain joins TRBV6-5 to TRBJ1-1; D may be TRBD1 (5 bases). Germline CDR1 reads MNHEY; CDR2 reads SVGAGI. The CDR3 extends over 14 amino acids. V was clipped by 2 bases and J by 5 bases, with 12 bases between them. The CDR3 DNA sequence: TGTGCCAGCAGTTACATGCAGGGAGGAACTGAAGCTTTCTTT. Translating it yields CASSYMQGGTEAFF.

This clonotype was observed a handful of times. The V and J genes are TRBV6-2 or TRBV6-3 and TRBJ2-7, with D unclear. Germline V lookup: CDR1 MNHEY, CDR2 SVGEGT. Deletions cut 8 bases from V and 2 bases from J, with 16 bases between. This CDR3 comprises 14 residues. This CDR3 reads CASEDKAGPYEQYV. In nucleotides, the CDR3 is TGTGCCAGCGAGGATAAAGCTGGACCCTACGAGCAGTACGTC.

This clonotype has more than one count but fewer than ten. The rearrangement uses TRBV12-3 or TRBV12-4 and TRBJ2-1, with 7 bases identical to TRBD2. J lost 10 bases, V lost 3 bases, and 3 bases had no gene match. The CDR3 covers 12 residues. This CDR3 reads CASSFRREEQFF. Written as DNA, the CDR3 is TGTGCCAGCAGTTTCCGGCGGGAGGAGCAGTTCTTC.

This clonotype was observed a handful of times. This sequence joins TRBV5-1 and TRBJ2-7, with TRBD1 matching 8 bases. Trimming cost V 4 bases and J 2 bases; bases outside gene matches: 8. This CDR3 contains 15 residues. Germline V lookup: CDR1 SGHRS, CDR2 YFSETQ. CDR3 coding DNA: TGCGCCAGCAGCCCAGGGACAGGAGGCGCCTACGAGCAGTACGTC. Its translation is CASSPGTGGAYEQYV.

A few counts support this clonotype. The V gene is TRBV6-5, the J gene TRBJ2-7, with D hard to call. The CDR3 spans 16 residues. The germline gives CDR1 MNHEY, CDR2 SVGAGI. V lost 0 bases and J 2 bases, leaving 14 bases between the germline ends. This CDR3 reads CASSYSGTESPYEQYF. DNA of the CDR3: TGTGCCAGCAGTTACTCGGGTACGGAATCTCCCTACGAGCAGTACTTC.